One sample yielded the 20 T cell receptor beta chains listed below, sequenced in a study of OX40 agonist ivuxolimab in advanced cancers. Generated by immunoSEQ multiplex PCR, the TCRdb table keeps only in-frame clones and is missing some. The table includes approximately 62,000 clones, nearly 90% detected once. Sequencing was performed on CD4+ or CD8+ T cells sorted from blood, taken in a trial of the OX40 agonist ivuxolimab. The receptor source for this set is an adult with an advanced solid tumor such as melanoma, head and neck, liver or kidney cancer.

The chain's CDR3 is CASRGRDRYEQYF. In DNA form, the CDR3 reads TGTGCCAGCAGGGGCCGGGACAGGTACGAGCAGTACTTC. The chain employs TRBV5-4 and TRBJ2-7, with 8 bases fitting TRBD1. With V trimmed by 5 bases and J by 4 bases, 5 bases remained unmatched. CDR3 length equals 13 residues. Germline CDR1 SGHNT, CDR2 YYREEE (reference sequence).

The chain carries TRBV6-5 and TRBJ2-3; 12 bases line up with TRBD2. The CDR3 extends over 15 amino acids. V shed 6 bases, J shed 4 bases, and the junction held 5 bases outside the gene matches. CDR1 is MNHEY and CDR2 is SVGAGI in the germline V gene. CDR3: CASRRSSGRADTQYF. DNA of the CDR3: TGTGCCAGCAGGCGGTCTAGCGGGAGGGCAGATACGCAGTATTTT.

V gene TRBV5-6 combines with J gene TRBJ2-3, with 10 bases lining up with TRBD1. Germline-derived CDR1 and CDR2 are SGHDT and YYEEEE. The CDR3 length is 15 residues. The V segment lost 4 bases and the J segment 4 bases; nucleotides outside the gene matches: 6. The CDR3 here is CASSRGQGRSDTQYF. The CDR3 DNA is TGTGCCAGCAGCCGGGGACAGGGGAGGTCAGATACGCAGTATTTT.

V and J are TRBV28 and TRBJ2-5; 7 positions agree with TRBD2. The CDR3 spans 15 residues. Per germline, CDR1 MDHEN and CDR2 SYDVKM. J was trimmed by 4 bases and V by 2 bases; bases with no gene match: 7. CDR3: CASSLGGGRRETQYF. Written as DNA, the CDR3 is TGTGCCAGCAGTTTAGGGGGGGGACGGCGAGAGACCCAGTACTTC.

The chain joins TRBV5-1 to TRBJ1-2; 7 bases map to TRBD1. J gave up 0 bases and V 3 bases, and 8 bases lay outside the gene matches. From germline, CDR1 is SGHRS and CDR2 YFSETQ. The CDR3 has 16 residues. This CDR3 is CASSSTDGTANYGYTF. The CDR3 DNA reads as TGCGCCAGCAGCTCGACCGACGGGACAGCTAACTATGGCTACACCTTC.

J is TRBJ1-1 and V is TRBV6-6; D is unclear. CDR3 length: 12 amino acids. The germline V gene has CDR1 MNHNY and CDR2 SVGAGI (reference sequence). Deletions cut 11 bases from V and 1 base from J, with 11 bases between. DNA of the CDR3: TGTGCCTGCGCGGGAGCGAACACTGAAGCTTTCTTT. Translated, it gives CACAGANTEAFF.

The genes are TRBV14 and TRBJ2-1; D gene unclear. Germline lookup yields CDR1 SGHDN and CDR2 FVKESK. Trimming took off 8 bases at V and 0 bases at J, with 8 bases between the two ends. The CDR3 spans 13 residues. The CDR3 protein is CASGYNSYNEQFF. CDR3 in DNA: TGTGCCAGCGGCTACAACTCCTACAATGAGCAGTTCTTC. Supplemented by reference TRBV14 and TRBJ2-1, the full variable domain reads EAGVTQFPSHSVIEKGQTVTLRCDPISGHDNLYWYRRVMGKEIKFLLHFVKESKQDESGMPNNRFLAERTGGTYSTLKVQPAELEDSGVYFCASGYNSYNEQFFGPGTRLTVL.

The V call is TRBV7-2, the J call TRBJ2-1; possible D gene TRBD1, 5 bases. This CDR3 has 13 amino acids. V shed 5 bases and J shed 15 bases, with 20 bases lying between them. The V gene's germline CDR1 is SGHTA and CDR2 FQGNSA. This CDR3 is CASSTEQVSNRFF. The CDR3 DNA reads TGTGCCAGCAGCACCGAACAGGTCTCCAATAGGTTCTTC.

The rearrangement joins TRBV11-1 to TRBJ2-3; D is possibly TRBD1 or TRBD2 (5 bases each). Trimming pared 5 bases from V and 7 bases from J, leaving 10 bases between. Germline V gene lookup returns CDR1 SGHAT and CDR2 FQDESV (reference sequence). This CDR3 region has 12 residues. The CDR3 protein is CASSPGTYTQYF. The CDR3 bases are TGTGCCAGCAGCCCAGGGACGTATACGCAGTATTTT.

This sequence joins TRBV6-1 and TRBJ1-2; D not resolved. CDR3 length equals 12 residues. The V gene lost 8 bases and the J gene lost 4 bases, with 11 bases spanning the gap. From germline, CDR1 is MNHNS and CDR2 SASEGT. The CDR3: CASRETIYGYTF. Here the CDR3 DNA reads TGTGCCAGCCGGGAGACGATCTATGGCTACACCTTC.

This chain uses TRBV28 with TRBJ1-1; 10 positions match TRBD1. Germline V CDR1 and CDR2: MDHEN, SYDVKM. The CDR3 is 22 amino acids. J was trimmed by 4 bases and V by 5 bases; bases with no gene match: 28. The CDR3: CASSPLSWVRSSRQGAPTEAFF. The CDR3 DNA follows: TGTGCCAGCAGTCCTTTATCGTGGGTGAGAAGTAGTCGACAGGGGGCGCCCACTGAAGCTTTCTTT. The full variable domain, rest sourced from reference TRBV28 and TRBJ1-1, is DVKVTQSSRYLVKRTGEKVFLECVQDMDHENMFWYRQDPGLGLRLIYFSYDVKMKEKGDIPEGYSVSREKKERFSLILESASTNQTSMYLCASSPLSWVRSSRQGAPTEAFFGQGTRLTVV.

The chain uses TRBV7-2 and TRBJ2-3, with a weak D call TRBD2 (6 bases). V gave up 4 bases and J gave up 1 base, with 9 bases separating them. Germline CDR1 and CDR2: SGHTA and FQGNSA. CDR3 length: 14 amino acids. CDR3 region: CASSSSSGTDTQYF. In DNA, the CDR3 is TGTGCCAGCAGCTCCTCTAGCGGCACAGATACGCAGTATTTT.

V usage is TRBV29-1 and J usage is TRBJ1-1; D gene ambiguous. There are 13 residues in the CDR3. Deletions cut 4 bases from V and 3 bases from J, with 12 bases between. Germline CDR1 is SQVTM and CDR2 is ANQGSEA. The CDR3 is CSVVGNVDTEAFF. The CDR3 nucleotides are TGCAGCGTTGTCGGGAATGTTGACACTGAAGCTTTCTTT.

This clone has only one observation. CDR3 region: CASSQEGRSWFF. The CDR3 coding sequence is TGCGCCAGCAGCCAAGAAGGCCGTAGTTGGTTCTTC. The gene calls are TRBV4-1 and TRBJ2-1, with D unclear. The CDR3 totals 12 residues. Trimming shortened V by 0 bases and J by 15 bases, and 12 bases separated the two germline ends. Germline V gene data show CDR1 as MGHRA and CDR2 as YSYEKL.

CDR3 bases: TGTGCCAGCAGCCCCGAGCGGGACTCCTACAATGAGCAGTTCTTC. Amino acids: CASSPERDSYNEQFF. The chain carries TRBV12-1 and TRBJ2-1; TRBD2 reflects the table's D call only, with no check against the DNA. TRBV12-1 is a pseudogene locus. CDR3 length equals 15 residues.

This chain connects TRBV5-1 to TRBJ2-3, with 7 bases fitting TRBD2. CDR3 length equals 17 residues. Trimming at V came to 4 bases and at J to 0 bases, leaving 11 bases not matched to a gene. The germline V gene has CDR1 SGHRS and CDR2 YFSETQ. In nucleotides, the CDR3 is TGCGCCAGCAGCGCGGGCCCTAGCGGCAGGAGCACAGATACGCAGTATTTT. Encoded protein: CASSAGPSGRSTDTQYF.

The rearrangement uses TRBV7-3 and TRBJ2-7; tentatively, D is TRBD1 (6 bases). The V and J ends lost 5 bases and 0 bases respectively, with 17 bases between them. Germline values: CDR1 SGHTA, CDR2 FQGTGA. The length of the CDR3 is 16 residues. CDR3 DNA sequence: TGTGCCAGCAGCCCGGGTAGCGCAGGGGCCTCCTACGAGCAGTACTTC. Encoded protein: CASSPGSAGASYEQYF.

The rearrangement joins TRBV28 to TRBJ1-3; no clear D gene. V lost 6 bases and J lost 0, with 12 bases in between. The CDR3 spans 15 residues. From germline, CDR1 is MDHEN and CDR2 SYDVKM. CDR3 loop: CASSLTFASGNTIYF. CDR3 bases: TGTGCCAGCAGCCTGACATTCGCCTCTGGAAACACCATATATTTT.

This clone was detected once. The V gene is TRBV7-2, the J gene TRBJ1-1; 7 nucleotides align to TRBD1. This CDR3 has 16 amino acids. V trimming: 1 base; J trimming: 2 bases; junction bases outside the gene matches: 7. CDR1 and CDR2 (germline): SGHTA, FQGNSA. Written as DNA, the CDR3 is TGTGCCAGCAGCTTAGTGGGAGGGGGCGTCAACACTGAAGCTTTCTTT. It codes for CASSLVGGGVNTEAFF.

The chain couples TRBV6-5 to TRBJ1-3, with a tentative D call TRBD1 (5 bases). The CDR3 extends over 13 amino acids. V lost 8 bases, J lost 4 bases, and 12 bases lay in between. Per germline, CDR1 MNHEY and CDR2 SVGAGI. The CDR3 reads CASSMGGGNTIYF. CDR3 in DNA: TGTGCCAGCTCCATGGGGGGGGGAAACACCATATATTTT.